The entry that follows covers one T cell receptor beta chain sequence. Its antigen remains undetermined. Base qualities are not recorded, but no much larger clone differs from it by a single base. According to the germline V gene, CDR1 reads SGHTA and CDR2 reads FQGNSA. Trimming takes 1 base from V and 7 bases from J, and the germline ends sit 17 bases apart. From the cysteine up to the phenylalanine, the CDR3 has a length of 15 residues. Only the CDR3 portion is preserved as DNA: 45 bases, with reading frame beginning at the first base. This specimen comes from a study of response to subunit inactivated influenza vaccine (dated by TCRdb to about 2018). For context, the study as a whole: Deep quantitative profiling of the T cell receptor repertoire was used in the study to follow responses to a trivalent subunit inactivated influenza vaccine. Study-wide conclusions, independent of this receptor: It was suggested by the authors that each seasonal influenza vaccination may recruit only a limited number of new T cells.

The library was generated by RT-PCR. The sequencer was an Illumina HiSeq 2500. The public reads were quality trimmed at Q25 with fastp and then assembled into clones with MiXCR by TCRdb, keeping productive beta chains. Rows with one shared CDR3 protein collapse into an entry with the most common genes and DNA. The sample contains 550,000 to 650,000 distinct CDR3 sequences, around 11% of them found a single time. In total, the top ten clones hold roughly a tenth of the sample. The sequence came from a man in his fifties who received an inactivated influenza vaccine. Donor details come from another sample of the same person, matched by shared clones. The sample consisted of PBMCs from blood, taken on the day of vaccination. The V and J segments used are TRBV7-2 and TRBJ2-7, and possibly TRBD1, on 5 matching bases. The nucleotides read TGTGCCAGCAGCTTAGGTGTCACAGGAACATGGGAGCAGTACTTC. Its protein reads: CASSLGVTGTWEQYF.